The 9 T cell receptor beta chains presented below share a single source sample, sequenced in a study of blood T cell repertoires in COVID-19. The method was immunoSEQ multiplex PCR; TCRdb's version includes in-frame clones alone and lacks a portion of them. The sample includes 140,000 to 150,000 clones, approximately 80% seen only once; the top ten take about 40%. Sequencing used peripheral blood. These receptor sequences come from a human donor in a cohort sampled during active COVID-19.

The chain couples TRBV6-5 to TRBJ2-7; 7 bases map to TRBD1. J was trimmed by 4 bases and V by 6 bases; bases with no gene match: 3. Germline V gives CDR1 MNHEY, CDR2 SVGAGI. CDR3 length: 12 residues. CDR3 sequence: CASRTGNYEQYF. CDR3 DNA: TGTGCCAGCAGGACAGGGAATTACGAGCAGTACTTC.

The J gene is TRBJ1-4, the V gene TRBV3-1 (or the pseudogene TRBV3-2); 9 bases are shared with TRBD1. Germline CDR1 and CDR2: LGHDT and YNNKEL (reference sequence). J lost 5 bases, V lost 3 bases, and 4 bases had no gene match. This CDR3 spans 15 amino acids. For the CDR3, the DNA is TGTGCCAGCAGCCATATGACAGGGGGGAATGAAAAACTGTTTTTT. The encoded protein is CASSHMTGGNEKLFF.

This clone appeared a few times. V usage is TRBV18 and J usage is TRBJ2-3, with D hard to call. V lost 5 bases and J lost 1, with 10 bases in between. This CDR3 spans 14 amino acids. Germline V gene lookup returns CDR1 KGHSH and CDR2 LQKENI. This CDR3 reads CASSDTSGTDTQYF. The CDR3 nucleotides are TGTGCCAGCTCAGACACATCGGGCACAGATACGCAGTATTTT.

The chain links TRBV7-9 to TRBJ2-5, with 8 bases matching TRBD1. V lost 3 bases, J lost 5 bases, and 5 bases stayed unmatched. Germline V gene data show CDR1 as SEHNR and CDR2 as FQNEAQ (reference sequence). The CDR3 contains 14 residues. The CDR3 sequence: CASSLAGGSETQYF. The CDR3 DNA reads as TGTGCCAGCAGCTTGGCAGGGGGCTCGGAGACCCAGTACTTC.

The rearrangement links TRBV19 to TRBJ1-1, with D hard to call. The germline CDR1 and CDR2 sequences are LNHDA and SQIVND (reference sequence). The germline V and J ends were trimmed by 10 bases and 2 bases, with 17 bases remaining between them. The CDR3 length is 14 residues. This CDR3 reads CATSRGRINTEAFF. The CDR3 bases are TGTGCCACCTCCCGGGGTAGAATAAACACTGAAGCTTTCTTT. Drawing the rest from reference TRBV19 and TRBJ1-1, the complete variable domain is DGGITQSPKYLFRKEGQNVTLSCEQNLNHDAMYWYRQDPGQGLRLIYYSQIVNDFQKGDIAEGYSVSREKKESFPLTVTSAQKNPTAFYLCATSRGRINTEAFFGQGTRLTVV.

This chain uses TRBV11-2 with TRBJ1-3; TRBD1 might be the D (5 bases). Per the germline V gene, CDR1 is SGHAT and CDR2 is FQNNGV. The V gene lost 1 base and the J gene lost 0 bases, with 13 bases spanning the gap. The CDR3 is made up of 17 amino acids. CDR3: CASSLVAGQLSGNTIYF. DNA for the CDR3: TGTGCCAGCAGCTTAGTGGCAGGGCAGCTCTCTGGAAACACCATATATTTT.

There are a few counts of this clone. The J gene is TRBJ2-3, the V gene TRBV3-1 (or the pseudogene TRBV3-2), with a tentative D call TRBD1 (5 bases). The germline V and J ends were trimmed by 5 bases and 6 bases, with 12 bases remaining between them. Looked up from germline, CDR1 is LGHDT and CDR2 is YNNKEL (reference sequence). CDR3 size: 13 residues. This CDR3 reads CASSNRLGDTQYF. The CDR3 nucleotides read TGTGCCAGCAGCAACAGGTTGGGGGATACGCAGTATTTT.

The rearrangement uses TRBV7-2 and TRBJ1-1, with 7 bases fitting TRBD1. Trimming took 5 bases from V and 2 from J; bases not matched to a gene: 11. The germline V gene has CDR1 SGHTA and CDR2 FQGNSA. This CDR3 spans 16 amino acids. Here the CDR3 reads CASSPTQGRLNTEAFF. The CDR3 nucleotides read TGTGCCAGCAGCCCTACACAGGGGAGACTTAACACTGAAGCTTTCTTT.

The chain joins TRBV6-5 to TRBJ1-1; no firm D call. CDR3 length: 13 amino acids. With 3 bases removed from V and 1 base from J, the gap between germline ends came to 6 bases. CDR1 MNHEY and CDR2 SVGAGI come from the germline V gene. The CDR3 sequence is CASSYGPNTEAFF. As DNA, the CDR3 is TGTGCCAGCAGTTATGGGCCGAACACTGAAGCTTTCTTT.